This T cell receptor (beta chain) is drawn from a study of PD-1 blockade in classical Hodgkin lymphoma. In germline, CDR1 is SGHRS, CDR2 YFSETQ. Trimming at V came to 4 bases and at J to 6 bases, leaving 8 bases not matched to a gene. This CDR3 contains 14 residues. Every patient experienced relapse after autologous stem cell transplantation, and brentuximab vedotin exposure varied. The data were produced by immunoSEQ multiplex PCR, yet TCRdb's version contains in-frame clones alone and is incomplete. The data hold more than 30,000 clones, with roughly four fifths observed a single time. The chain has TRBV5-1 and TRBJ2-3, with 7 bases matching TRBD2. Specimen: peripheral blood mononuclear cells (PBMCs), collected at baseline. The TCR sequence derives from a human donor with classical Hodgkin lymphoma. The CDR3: CASSQGLETDTQYF. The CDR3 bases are TGCGCCAGCAGCCAAGGACTAGAAACGGATACGCAGTATTTT.